This paragraph covers one TCR beta chain sequence. Its target is unknown. These data belong to a study of cytomegalovirus exposure and HLA in healthy donors. General study results and limits: Using the classifier, cytomegalovirus status was reportedly diagnosed with high specificity and sensitivity.

The ends lost 4 bases at V and 5 bases at J; junction bases unmatched: 2. The CDR3 extends over 13 amino acids. CDR1 and CDR2 from the germline V gene are SGHRS and YFSETQ. Sequenced by immunoSEQ multiplex PCR; TCRdb stores in-frame clones only, minus some. The sample includes some 250,000 clones, 75% to 90% of them seen just once. The chain recombines TRBV5-1 with TRBJ2-1; 8 bases match TRBD2. Sample: PBMCs. The sequence was collected from a woman aged 30 to 39 in good health and CMV-seropositive. CDR3 in amino acids: CASSISGDNEQFF. The CDR3 DNA sequence: TGCGCCAGCAGCATTAGCGGGGACAATGAGCAGTTCTTC.